The sequence of this TCR beta chain was determined in a study of shared clonotypes between healthy human individuals. Study-wide findings and caveats: Among donors, the sharing of clonotypes was expected to be influenced by sequencing depth.

With regard to this clone: The antigen is undetermined.

The unsorted samples took 90 million to 95 million PBMCs to get genomic DNA. Researchers sequenced unsorted PBMC DNA using ten immunoSEQ deep assay plates. TCRdb keeps only in-frame clones here, not all; method: immunoSEQ multiplex PCR. Of under 600,000 clones listed, 75% to 80% were seen once; the top ten hold around 12%. The sample comprised PBMCs. The TCR comes from a woman in her thirties or forties in good health. Some clones in this sample may be carry-over from other donors' samples.

The CDR3 sequence is CASTGTLFTQYF. In nucleotides, the CDR3 is TGTGCCTCCACCGGGACGCTGTTTACCCAGTACTTC. This chain connects TRBV30 to TRBJ2-5; D may match TRBD1 or TRBD2 (5 bases each). This CDR3 contains 12 residues. CDR1 is GTSNPN, CDR2 SVGIG, per germline (reference sequence). V dropped 7 bases and J dropped 8 bases, with 17 bases sitting between them.